This T cell receptor (beta chain) was sequenced during a study of T cell responses to AZD1222 COVID-19 vaccine. Study at large: Pooled samples include second doses given at about 4 or 12 weeks.

Germline V lookup: CDR1 SGHAT, CDR2 FQNNGV. This CDR3 spans 15 amino acids. The trim removed 5 bases at V and 3 bases at J, leaving 6 bases unmatched. Libraries were prepared by immunoSEQ multiplex PCR; TCRdb keeps only in-frame clonotypes and omits some of them. Seen here are 100,000 to 150,000 clones, 65% to 90% observed once, and the top ten hold approximately 20%. This clone was found a few times. Its antigen is unidentified. Findings of the study overall: The number of AZD1222 recipients seropositive at baseline was only five or six. White British people made up most donors, females outnumbered males, and clonal diversity was possibly underestimated. Rises in breadth and depth of Spike-specific TCRs came after two AZD1222 doses.

The starting material was peripheral blood, obtained on day 0 of AZD1222 vaccination. The sequence came from an adult in good health. The chain is built from TRBV11-2 and TRBJ2-3; 9 bases fit TRBD1. CDR3 sequence reads: CASSLGQGPTDTQYF. The CDR3 DNA is TGTGCCAGCAGCCTAGGACAGGGGCCGACAGATACGCAGTATTTT.